This TCR beta chain appears in the sequencing data of a study of shared clonotypes between healthy human individuals. Each donor was a Caucasian adult residing in Nashville, Tennessee. Investigators divided CD4+ cells into CD45RA+ naive and CD45RA-negative memory subsets. Assay: immunoSEQ multiplex PCR; the TCRdb copy retains only in-frame clones and omits some. The sample holds millions of clones, 93% seen once. Study-wide results and limits: Larger richness was generally estimated for naive than memory subsets. Naive CD4 clonotypes were shared across a handful of donors at 4% to 5%.

This CDR3 region has 13 residues. Trimming removed 1 base at V and 6 bases at J, with 7 bases between. Germline V gene sequence: CDR1 SGHRS, CDR2 YFSETQ. Concerning this clone: The antigen remains unidentified.

The TCR was taken from a man aged 18 to 35 in good health. Some clones in this sample may be carry-over from other donors' samples. Sequenced: naive CD4+ T cells from PBMCs. The subset is: CD45RA+ positively selected. The chain couples TRBV5-1 to TRBJ2-2; D ambiguous. CDR3 coding DNA: TGCGCCAGCAGCTTGCCCCGTGCCGGGGAGCTGTTTTTT. Translated, it gives CASSLPRAGELFF. The variable domain in full, with the rest retrieved from reference TRBV5-1 and TRBJ2-2, is KAGVTQTPRYLIKTRGQQVTLSCSPISGHRSVSWYQQTPGQGLQFLFEYFSETQRNKGNFPGRFSGRQFSNSRSEMNVSTLELGDSALYLCASSLPRAGELFFGEGSRLTVL.